This section outlines one TCR beta chain sequence together with its context. The sample originates from a study of blood T cell repertoires in COVID-19. Sequenced by immunoSEQ multiplex PCR; TCRdb stores in-frame clones only, minus some. The table lists some 99,000 clones, 85% to 90% of them singletons. The CDR3 length is 14 residues. CDR1 and CDR2 (germline): MNHEY, SVGAGI. The V and J ends lost 5 bases and 5 bases respectively, with 12 bases between them. The sequence was obtained from a woman aged 55-75 years in a cohort sampled during active or convalescent COVID-19. The sequenced sample was peripheral blood. The V gene is TRBV6-5, the J gene TRBJ2-2; D is possibly TRBD2 (5 bases). The CDR3: CASSPRPGTGELFF. CDR3 nucleotide sequence: TGTGCCAGCAGTCCCAGACCGGGAACCGGGGAGCTGTTTTTT.